The 9 T cell receptor beta chains presented below share a single source sample, sequenced in a study of T cells in Graves' hyperthyroidism and ophthalmopathy. The source material, RNA transcripts, was used to amplify TCR beta CDR3 regions. HTBI primers were employed in a first-round RT-PCR of the TCR CDR3. Via MiXCR, TCRdb re-called the multiplex PCR reads, giving one row per CDR3 protein. The table lists a few hundred thousand distinct CDR3 sequences, 16% of them singletons, with roughly 3% in the top ten. The sample consisted of blood. The receptors here all came from a woman between 35 and 50 years old with Graves' ophthalmopathy.

The genes are TRBV19 and TRBJ1-1; TRBD1 might be the D (5 bases). The CDR3 is made up of 17 amino acids. CDR1 LNHDA and CDR2 SQIVND come from the germline V gene (reference sequence). V was cut by 4 bases and J by 4 bases, with 22 bases left in between. For the CDR3, the DNA is TGTGCCAGTAGTACCACATTCCCCGGTTGGGGGGGCACTGAAGCTTTCTTT. The encoded protein is CASSTTFPGWGGTEAFF.

This clonotype was observed a handful of times. V is TRBV27 and J is TRBJ1-2; D gene uncertain. The germline V and J ends were trimmed by 2 bases and 5 bases, with 9 bases remaining between them. CDR1 and CDR2 (germline): MNHEY, SMNVEV (reference sequence). CDR3 length equals 13 residues. The CDR3 spells CASSLDNRYGYTF. The CDR3 DNA reads TGTGCCAGCAGTTTAGATAACAGATATGGCTACACCTTC.

This clonotype was detected many times. CDR3 sequence: CASSTDRGLEKLFF. In DNA, the CDR3 is TGTGCCAGCAGTACCGACAGGGGGCTGGAAAAACTGTTTTTT. The chain couples TRBV6-1 to TRBJ1-4, with 10 nucleotides matching TRBD1. Losses at the gene ends were 5 bases for V and 8 bases for J; bases not matched to a gene: 5. The germline V gene has CDR1 MNHNS and CDR2 SASEGT. This CDR3 has 14 amino acids.

This clonotype has at least ten counts. This chain links TRBV2 with TRBJ2-7; 7 nucleotides line up with TRBD2. This CDR3 contains 15 residues. V trimming: 8 bases; J trimming: 0 bases; junction bases outside the gene matches: 10. The V gene's germline CDR1 is SNHLY and CDR2 FYNNEI. CDR3: CASGTGGSSSYEQYF. The CDR3 nucleotides are TGTGCCAGCGGCACGGGGGGATCGAGCTCCTACGAGCAGTACTTC.

The V and J genes are TRBV7-8 and TRBJ1-5; 9 nucleotides match TRBD1. There are 16 residues in the CDR3. In germline, CDR1 is SGHVS, CDR2 FQNEAQ. V lost 5 bases, J lost 2 bases, and 7 bases stayed unmatched. For the CDR3, the DNA is TGTGCCAGCAGCGACCACAGGGGGCTCGGCAATCAGCCCCAGCATTTT. The encoded protein is CASSDHRGLGNQPQHF.

This clonotype occurred a few times. The CDR3: CSASQAYQETQYF. The CDR3 nucleotides read TGCAGTGCTAGTCAAGCGTACCAAGAGACCCAGTACTTC. This chain links TRBV20-1 with TRBJ2-5, with D uncertain. This CDR3 has 13 residues. V dropped 3 bases and J dropped 0 bases, with 8 bases sitting between them. The V gene's germline CDR1 is DFQATT and CDR2 SNEGSKA (reference sequence).

This clonotype was counted between two and nine times. The gene calls are TRBV30 and TRBJ1-6; weak D call: TRBD1 (6 bases). This CDR3 has 14 amino acids. The germline V gene has CDR1 GTSNPN and CDR2 SVGIG (reference sequence). This chain's CDR3 is CAQTRGGLDSPLHF. The CDR3 bases are TGTGCTCAAACGAGAGGGGGATTGGATTCACCCCTCCACTTT.

This chain links TRBV4-1 with TRBJ1-6, with TRBD1 matching over 7 bases. Germline values: CDR1 MGHRA, CDR2 YSYEKL. J was trimmed by 7 bases and V by 6 bases; bases with no gene match: 3. The CDR3 runs 13 residues. CDR3 sequence: CASSRDSNSPLHF. In DNA, the CDR3 is TGCGCCAGCAGTCGGGACAGCAATTCACCCCTCCACTTT.

V usage is TRBV5-6 and J usage is TRBJ1-3; D gene uncertain. V lost 1 base and J 1 base, leaving 12 bases between the germline ends. This CDR3 has 16 residues. In germline, CDR1 is SGHDT, CDR2 YYEEEE. CDR3 nucleotide sequence: TGTGCCAGCAGCTTGTTTCAGACGGTATCTGGAAACACCATATATTTT. This codes for CASSLFQTVSGNTIYF.